The sequence of this TCR beta chain was determined in a study of shared clonotypes between healthy human individuals. Germline V gene sequence: CDR1 MDHEN, CDR2 SYDVKM. The J segment lost 5 bases and the V segment lost 5 bases, leaving 10 bases of the junction unmatched. CDR3 length equals 16 residues. The assay was immunoSEQ multiplex PCR, and TCRdb's table has in-frame clones only and misses some. The repertoire consists of about 2.4 million clones, with roughly 93% occurring once and the leading ten covering more than 0.35%. The donors were all Caucasian adults (living in Nashville, Tennessee). The CD4+ fraction was divided into a CD45RA+ naive subset and a CD45RA-negative memory subset.

The source material was naive CD4+ T cells from PBMCs. Regarding subset: CD45RA+ positively selected. This rearrangement joins TRBV28 to TRBJ2-3; 10 nucleotides line up with TRBD2. The sequence derives from a young man in good health. Some clones in this sample may be carry-over from other donors' samples. CDR3 protein: CASSPSSGSRGDTQYF. DNA for the CDR3: TGTGCCAGCAGTCCATCTAGCGGGAGTCGGGGAGATACGCAGTATTTT.